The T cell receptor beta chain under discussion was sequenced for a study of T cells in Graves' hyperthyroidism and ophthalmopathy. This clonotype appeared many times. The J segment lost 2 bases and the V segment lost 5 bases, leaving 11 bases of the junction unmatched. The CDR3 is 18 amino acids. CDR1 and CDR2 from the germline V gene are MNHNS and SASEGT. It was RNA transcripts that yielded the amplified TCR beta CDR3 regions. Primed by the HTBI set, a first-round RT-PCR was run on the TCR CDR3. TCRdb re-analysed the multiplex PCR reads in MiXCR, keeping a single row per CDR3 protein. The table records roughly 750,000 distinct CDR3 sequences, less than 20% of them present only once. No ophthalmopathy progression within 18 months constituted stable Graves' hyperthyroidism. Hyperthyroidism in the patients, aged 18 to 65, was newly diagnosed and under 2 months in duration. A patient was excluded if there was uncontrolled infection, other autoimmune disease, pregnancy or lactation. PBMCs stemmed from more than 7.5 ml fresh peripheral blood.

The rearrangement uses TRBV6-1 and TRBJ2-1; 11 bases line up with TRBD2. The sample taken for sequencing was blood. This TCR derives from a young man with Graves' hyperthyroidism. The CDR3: CASSSPGTSGRAYNEQFF. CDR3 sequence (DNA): TGTGCCAGCAGTTCCCCTGGGACTAGCGGCCGGGCCTACAATGAGCAGTTCTTC.